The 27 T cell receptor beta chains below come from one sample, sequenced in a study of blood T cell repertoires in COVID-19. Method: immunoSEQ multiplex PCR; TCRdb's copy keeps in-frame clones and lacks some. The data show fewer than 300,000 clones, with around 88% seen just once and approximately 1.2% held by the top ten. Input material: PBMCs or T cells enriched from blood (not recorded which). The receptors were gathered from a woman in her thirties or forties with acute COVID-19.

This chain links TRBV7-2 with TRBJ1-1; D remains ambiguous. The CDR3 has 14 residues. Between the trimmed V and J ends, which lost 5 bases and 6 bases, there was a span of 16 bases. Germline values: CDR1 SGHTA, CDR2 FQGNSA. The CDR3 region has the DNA TGTGCCAGCAGCGAAAGGCTTAGCTCTGCTGAAGCTTTCTTT. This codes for CASSERLSSAEAFF.

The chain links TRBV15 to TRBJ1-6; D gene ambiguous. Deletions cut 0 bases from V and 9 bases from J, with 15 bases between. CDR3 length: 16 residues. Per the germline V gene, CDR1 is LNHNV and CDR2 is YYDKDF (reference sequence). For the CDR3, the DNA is TGTGCCACCAGCAGAGATGTTGCTCGGGGAGGTTCACCCCTCCACTTT. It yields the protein CATSRDVARGGSPLHF.

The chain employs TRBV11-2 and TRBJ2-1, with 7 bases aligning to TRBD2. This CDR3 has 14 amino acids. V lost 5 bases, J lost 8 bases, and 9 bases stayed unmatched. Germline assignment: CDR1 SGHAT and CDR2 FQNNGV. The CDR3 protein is CASSPAWGGDEQFF. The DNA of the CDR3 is TGTGCCAGCAGCCCCGCGTGGGGGGGTGATGAGCAGTTCTTC.

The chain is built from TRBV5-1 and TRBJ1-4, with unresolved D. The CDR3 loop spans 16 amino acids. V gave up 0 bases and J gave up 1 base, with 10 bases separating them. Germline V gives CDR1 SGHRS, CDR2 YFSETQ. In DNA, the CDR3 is TGCGCCAGCAGCTTGGTCGGGGATGGAACTAATGAAAAACTGTTTTTT. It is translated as CASSLVGDGTNEKLFF.

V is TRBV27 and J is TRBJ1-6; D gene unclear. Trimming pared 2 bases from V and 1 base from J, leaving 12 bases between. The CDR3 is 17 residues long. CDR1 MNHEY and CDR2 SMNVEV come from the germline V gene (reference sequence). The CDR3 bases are TGTGCCAGCAGTTTACGGTCCCTCGGGTCCTATAATTCACCCCTCCACTTT. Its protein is CASSLRSLGSYNSPLHF.

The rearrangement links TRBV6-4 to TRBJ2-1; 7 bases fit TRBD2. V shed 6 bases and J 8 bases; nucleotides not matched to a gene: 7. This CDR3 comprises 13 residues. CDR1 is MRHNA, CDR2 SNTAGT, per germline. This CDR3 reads CASSYTSEYEQFF. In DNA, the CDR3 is TGTGCCAGCAGCTATACTAGCGAGTATGAGCAGTTCTTC.

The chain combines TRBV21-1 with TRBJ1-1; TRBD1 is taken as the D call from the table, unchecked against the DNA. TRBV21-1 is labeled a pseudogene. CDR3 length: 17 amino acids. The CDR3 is CASSNSTRTEKNTEAFF. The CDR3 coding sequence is TGTGCCAGCAGCAATAGTACAAGGACAGAGAAGAACACTGAAGCTTTCTTT.

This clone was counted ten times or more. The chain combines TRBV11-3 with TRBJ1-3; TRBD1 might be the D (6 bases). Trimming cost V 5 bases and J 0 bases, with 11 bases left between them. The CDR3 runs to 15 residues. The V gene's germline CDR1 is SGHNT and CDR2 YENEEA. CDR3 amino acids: CASSPTGVSGNTIYF. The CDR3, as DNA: TGTGCCAGCAGCCCGACAGGCGTCTCTGGAAACACCATATATTTT.

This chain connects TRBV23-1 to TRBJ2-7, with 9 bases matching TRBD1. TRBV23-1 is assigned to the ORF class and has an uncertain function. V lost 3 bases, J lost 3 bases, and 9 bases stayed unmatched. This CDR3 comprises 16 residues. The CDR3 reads CASSQGGQGGFYEQYV. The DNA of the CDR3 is TGCGCCAGCAGTCAGGGGGGACAGGGAGGTTTCTACGAGCAGTACGTC.

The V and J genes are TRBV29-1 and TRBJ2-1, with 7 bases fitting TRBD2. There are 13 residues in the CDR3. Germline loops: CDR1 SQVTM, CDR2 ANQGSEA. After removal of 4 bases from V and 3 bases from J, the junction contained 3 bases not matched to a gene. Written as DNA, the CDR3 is TGCAGCGTTGTGAGGACTAGCTACAATGAGCAGTTCTTC. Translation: CSVVRTSYNEQFF.

The CDR3 DNA follows: TGTGCCATCAGTGCGGGGGAGGATGGCTACACCTTC. It codes for CAISAGEDGYTF. The chain links TRBV10-3 to TRBJ1-2, with TRBD1 as a possible D gene (5 bases). The germline CDR1 and CDR2 sequences are ENHRY and SYGVKD. The CDR3 is made up of 12 amino acids. The ends were cut back, 4 bases at V and 6 bases at J, with 9 bases in the middle.

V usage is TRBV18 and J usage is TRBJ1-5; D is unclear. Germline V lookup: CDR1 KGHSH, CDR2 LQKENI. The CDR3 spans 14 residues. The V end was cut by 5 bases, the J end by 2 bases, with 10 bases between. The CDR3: CASSNGEGNQPQHF. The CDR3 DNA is TGTGCCAGCTCAAACGGGGAGGGCAATCAGCCCCAGCATTTT.

The CDR3 DNA reads TGTGCCAGCAGTAACCTAGCGGGAGGGGGCAATGAGCAGTTCTTC. It codes for CASSNLAGGGNEQFF. The chain joins TRBV6-5 to TRBJ2-1; TRBD2 aligns across 12 bases. The CDR3 covers 15 residues. V shed 5 bases and J 6 bases; nucleotides not matched to a gene: 5. Germline V gene data show CDR1 as MNHEY and CDR2 as SVGAGI.

The CDR3 spells CASSFHEAYEQFF. In DNA, the CDR3 is TGTGCCAGCAGCTTCCACGAGGCGTATGAGCAGTTCTTC. The chain uses TRBV7-9 and TRBJ2-1; no reliable D call. This CDR3 comprises 13 residues. Germline CDR1 is SEHNR and CDR2 is FQNEAQ (reference sequence). Trimming removed 3 bases from V and 8 bases from J, with 11 bases in between.

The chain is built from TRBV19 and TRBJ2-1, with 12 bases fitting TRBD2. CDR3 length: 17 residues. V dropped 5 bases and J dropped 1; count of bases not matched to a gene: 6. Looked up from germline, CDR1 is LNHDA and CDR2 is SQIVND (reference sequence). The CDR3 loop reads CASSVTTSGRSYNEQFF. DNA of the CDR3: TGTGCCAGTAGTGTAACCACTAGCGGGAGGTCCTACAATGAGCAGTTCTTC.

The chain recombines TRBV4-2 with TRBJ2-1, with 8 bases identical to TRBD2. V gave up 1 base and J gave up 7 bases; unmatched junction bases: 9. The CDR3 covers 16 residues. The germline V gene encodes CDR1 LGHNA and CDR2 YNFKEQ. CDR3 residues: CASSQAPAGVGNEQFF. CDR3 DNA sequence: TGTGCCAGCAGCCAAGCCCCAGCGGGAGTCGGAAATGAGCAGTTCTTC.

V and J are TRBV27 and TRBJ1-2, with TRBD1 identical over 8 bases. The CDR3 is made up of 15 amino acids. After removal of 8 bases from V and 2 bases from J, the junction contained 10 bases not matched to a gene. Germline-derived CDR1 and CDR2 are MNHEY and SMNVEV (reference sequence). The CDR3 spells CASGSWDRRNYGYTF. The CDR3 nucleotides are TGTGCCAGCGGGTCCTGGGACAGGAGGAACTATGGCTACACCTTC.

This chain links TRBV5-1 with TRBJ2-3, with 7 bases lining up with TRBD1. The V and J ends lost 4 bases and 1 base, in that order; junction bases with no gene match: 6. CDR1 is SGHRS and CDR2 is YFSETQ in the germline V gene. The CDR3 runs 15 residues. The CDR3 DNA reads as TGCGCCAGCAGCCCCACAGGGGATCGCACAGATACGCAGTATTTT. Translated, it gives CASSPTGDRTDTQYF. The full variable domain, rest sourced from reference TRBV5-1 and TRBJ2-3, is KAGVTQTPRYLIKTRGQQVTLSCSPISGHRSVSWYQQTPGQGLQFLFEYFSETQRNKGNFPGRFSGRQFSNSRSEMNVSTLELGDSALYLCASSPTGDRTDTQYFGPGTRLTVL.

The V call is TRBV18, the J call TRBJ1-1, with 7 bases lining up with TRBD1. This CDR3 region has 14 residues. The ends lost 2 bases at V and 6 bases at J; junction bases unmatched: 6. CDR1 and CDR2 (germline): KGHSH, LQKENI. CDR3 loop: CASSPTTGESEAFF. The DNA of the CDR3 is TGTGCCAGCTCACCAACCACAGGGGAATCTGAAGCTTTCTTT.

The CDR3 protein is CASRRPGQPSSYEQYF. The CDR3 DNA follows: TGTGCCAGCAGAAGACCCGGACAGCCAAGCTCCTACGAGCAGTACTTC. This chain connects TRBV7-2 to TRBJ2-7; possibly TRBD1 for D (6 bases). The length of the CDR3 is 16 residues. The V end lost 6 bases, the J end lost 0 bases, and 18 bases lay between the germline ends. Per the germline V gene, CDR1 is SGHTA and CDR2 is FQGNSA.

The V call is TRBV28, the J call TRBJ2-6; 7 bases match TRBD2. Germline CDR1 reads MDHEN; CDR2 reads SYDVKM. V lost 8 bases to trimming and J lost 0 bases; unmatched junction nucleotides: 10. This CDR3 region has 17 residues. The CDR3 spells CASRPGGEVSGANVLTF. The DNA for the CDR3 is TGTGCCAGCCGCCCTGGGGGGGAGGTCTCTGGGGCCAACGTCCTGACTTTC. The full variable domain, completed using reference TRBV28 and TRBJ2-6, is DVKVTQSSRYLVKRTGEKVFLECVQDMDHENMFWYRQDPGLGLRLIYFSYDVKMKEKGDIPEGYSVSREKKERFSLILESASTNQTSMYLCASRPGGEVSGANVLTFGAGSRLTVL.

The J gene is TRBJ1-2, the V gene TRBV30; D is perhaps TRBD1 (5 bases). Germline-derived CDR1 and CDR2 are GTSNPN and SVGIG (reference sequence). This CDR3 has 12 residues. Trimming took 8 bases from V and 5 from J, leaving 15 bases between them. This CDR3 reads CAGGELRYGYTF. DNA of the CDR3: TGTGCCGGAGGGGAGCTTCGGTATGGCTACACCTTC.

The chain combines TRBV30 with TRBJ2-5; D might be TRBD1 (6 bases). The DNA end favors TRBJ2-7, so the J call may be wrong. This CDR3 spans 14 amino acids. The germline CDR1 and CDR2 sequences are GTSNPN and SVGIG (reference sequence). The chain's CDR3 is CAWSPGNRDYEQYF. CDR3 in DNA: TGTGCCTGGTCCCCCGGCAACAGGGACTACGAGCAGTACTTC.

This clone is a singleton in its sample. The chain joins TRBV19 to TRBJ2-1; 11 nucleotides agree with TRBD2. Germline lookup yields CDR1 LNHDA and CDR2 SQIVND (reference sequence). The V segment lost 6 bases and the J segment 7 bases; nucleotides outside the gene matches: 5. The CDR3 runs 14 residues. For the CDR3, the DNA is TGTGCCAGTAGGACAAGACTAGCGGGAAATGAGCAGTTCTTC. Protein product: CASRTRLAGNEQFF. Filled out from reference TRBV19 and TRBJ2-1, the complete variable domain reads DGGITQSPKYLFRKEGQNVTLSCEQNLNHDAMYWYRQDPGQGLRLIYYSQIVNDFQKGDIAEGYSVSREKKESFPLTVTSAQKNPTAFYLCASRTRLAGNEQFFGPGTRLTVL.

CDR3 nucleotides: TGCGCCAGCAGCTTGGCCTTGATGGGGGCCAGCACTGAAGCTTTCTTT. Protein sequence: CASSLALMGASTEAFF. The chain carries TRBV5-1 and TRBJ1-1, with a weak D call TRBD1 (6 bases). V was shortened by 0 bases and J by 4 bases, with 16 bases between the two germline ends. Germline CDR1 is SGHRS and CDR2 is YFSETQ. The CDR3 has 16 residues.

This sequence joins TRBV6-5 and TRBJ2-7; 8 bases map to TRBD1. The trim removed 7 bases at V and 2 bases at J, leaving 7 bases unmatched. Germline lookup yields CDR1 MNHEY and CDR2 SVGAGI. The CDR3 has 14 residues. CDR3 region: CASIYGQGPYEQYV. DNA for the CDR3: TGTGCCAGCATCTACGGACAGGGTCCCTACGAGCAGTACGTC.

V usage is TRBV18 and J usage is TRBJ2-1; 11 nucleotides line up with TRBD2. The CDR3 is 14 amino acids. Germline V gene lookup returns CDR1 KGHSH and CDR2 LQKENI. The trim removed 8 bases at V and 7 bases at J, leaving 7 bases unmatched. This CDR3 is CASERSSGRNEQFF. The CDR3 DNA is TGTGCCAGCGAGCGGTCTAGCGGGAGGAATGAGCAGTTCTTC.